These 24 T cell receptor beta chains share one sample of origin, sequenced in a study of human T cells and chemical hapten exposure. TCRdb processed the RACE reads anew with MiXCR; each CDR3 protein has one entry. The table records some 110,000 distinct CDR3 sequences, 30% to 35% of them present only once. Time point in this sample: patch test 3, about 24 weeks after DPC sensitization. As for treatment: therapeutic diphenylcyclopropenone sensitization with weekly scalp DPC. The material sequenced was whole blood, taken in connection with sensitization to the hapten diphenylcyclopropenone (DPC). These receptors all stem from a man in his forties or fifties with alopecia areata. Some clones in this sample may be carry-over from other donors' samples.

This chain connects TRBV5-1 to TRBJ2-5, with TRBD1 identical over 9 bases. This CDR3 has 14 residues. Germline CDR1 SGHRS, CDR2 YFSETQ. Trimming cost V 4 bases and J 4 bases; bases outside gene matches: 5. The CDR3 sequence: CASSIGTGIETQYF. The CDR3, as DNA: TGCGCCAGCAGCATCGGGACAGGGATAGAGACCCAGTACTTC.

This clonotype came up a few times. The J gene is TRBJ2-5, the V gene TRBV6-5, with D maybe TRBD1 (5 bases). Germline V gene data show CDR1 as MNHEY and CDR2 as SVGAGI. There are 13 residues in the CDR3. Trimming removed 6 bases at V and 3 bases at J, with 11 bases between. The CDR3 sequence is CASSSTGEETQYF. CDR3 nucleotide sequence: TGTGCCAGCAGCTCAACAGGAGAAGAGACCCAGTACTTC.

This rearrangement joins TRBV7-2 to TRBJ2-7; unclear D gene. The CDR3 length is 15 residues. Germline V lookup: CDR1 SGHTA, CDR2 FQGNSA. Trimming took off 0 bases at V and 3 bases at J, with 12 bases between the two ends. The DNA for the CDR3 is TGTGCCAGCAGCTTAGCGCCTGGCTACCTCTACGAGCAGTACTTC. This translates into CASSLAPGYLYEQYF.

There are a few counts of this clonotype. This chain joins TRBV6-2 or TRBV6-3 and TRBJ2-1; tentative D call: TRBD1 (6 bases). V was shortened by 6 bases and J by 2 bases, with 14 bases between the two germline ends. CDR1 and CDR2 (germline): MNHEY, SVGEGT. This CDR3 has 15 residues. The CDR3 sequence: CASSLQGIAYNEQFF. Here the CDR3 DNA reads TGTGCCAGCAGCCTACAGGGCATAGCCTACAATGAGCAGTTCTTC.

This clonotype was seen a few times. The chain employs TRBV20-1 and TRBJ2-3, with TRBD1 identical over 7 bases. Germline CDR1 DFQATT, CDR2 SNEGSKA (reference sequence). V gave up 5 bases and J gave up 6 bases; unmatched junction bases: 11. The CDR3 covers 14 residues. CDR3 sequence reads: CSAGGQVASDTQYF. Written as DNA, the CDR3 is TGCAGTGCTGGCGGACAGGTCGCTTCGGATACGCAGTATTTT.

The chain combines TRBV20-1 with TRBJ2-1; 9 bases are a match to TRBD2. V lost 6 bases to trimming and J lost 4 bases; unmatched junction nucleotides: 13. In germline, CDR1 is DFQATT, CDR2 SNEGSKA (reference sequence). The CDR3 runs 16 residues. This chain's CDR3 is CSALAPGTSSYNEQFF. CDR3 DNA: TGCAGTGCGCTGGCCCCCGGGACTAGCTCTTACAATGAGCAGTTCTTC.

DNA for the CDR3: TGTGCCAGCAACCTACGAGGACAGGGGACGACCTACGAGCAGTACTTC. The encoded protein is CASNLRGQGTTYEQYF. The chain links TRBV28 to TRBJ2-7, with 9 bases that match TRBD1. Germline loops: CDR1 MDHEN, CDR2 SYDVKM. This CDR3 is 16 amino acids long. V lost 7 bases, J lost 2 bases, and 12 bases stayed unmatched. Combining the CDR3 with reference TRBV28 and TRBJ2-7 gives the whole variable domain DVKVTQSSRYLVKRTGEKVFLECVQDMDHENMFWYRQDPGLGLRLIYFSYDVKMKEKGDIPEGYSVSREKKERFSLILESASTNQTSMYLCASNLRGQGTTYEQYFGPGTRLTVT.

This clonotype was counted only a few times. The CDR3 spells CASSSSSGTYNEQFF. DNA of the CDR3: TGTGCCAGCAGCTCCTCTAGCGGGACATACAATGAGCAGTTCTTC. This chain joins TRBV7-3 and TRBJ2-1, with 9 bases lining up with TRBD2. Germline V lookup: CDR1 SGHTA, CDR2 FQGTGA. V lost 4 bases to trimming and J lost 4 bases; unmatched junction nucleotides: 5. This CDR3 has 15 amino acids.

A few counts support this clonotype. The chain's CDR3 is CASGLGPSGANVLTF. CDR3 coding DNA: TGTGCTAGTGGTTTGGGCCCCTCTGGGGCCAACGTCCTGACTTTC. The rearrangement uses TRBV12-5 and TRBJ2-6; D is uncertain. V shed 1 base and J shed 0 bases, with 4 bases lying between them. The CDR3 runs to 15 residues. Per germline, CDR1 LGHNT and CDR2 FRNRAP. Together with reference TRBV12-5 and TRBJ2-6, the CDR3 gives the full variable domain: DARVTQTPRHKVTEMGQEVTMRCQPILGHNTVFWYRQTMMQGLELLAYFRNRAPLDDSGMPKDRFSAEMPDATLATLKIQPSEPRDSAVYFCASGLGPSGANVLTFGAGSRLTVL.

The chain links TRBV7-8 to TRBJ1-1; a possible D gene is TRBD1 (5 bases). The CDR3 is 14 residues long. The germline CDR1 and CDR2 sequences are SGHVS and FQNEAQ. V was cut by 0 bases and J by 3 bases, with 8 bases left in between. The CDR3 loop is CASSLALGDTEAFF. CDR3 DNA sequence: TGTGCCAGCAGCTTAGCGCTGGGGGACACTGAAGCTTTCTTT.

In this sample, this clonotype turned up a few times. The genes are TRBV7-6 and TRBJ2-7, with D perhaps assigned TRBD1 or TRBD2 (5 bases each). Trimming took 5 bases from V and 5 from J, leaving 7 bases between them. The CDR3 loop spans 11 amino acids. Germline V gives CDR1 SGHVS, CDR2 FNYEAQ. The CDR3, as DNA: TGTGCCAGCAGCCTGGGGGACGAGCAGTACTTC. This gives the protein CASSLGDEQYF. Supplemented by reference TRBV7-6 and TRBJ2-7, the full variable domain reads GAGVSQSPRYKVTKRGQDVALRCDPISGHVSLYWYRQALGQGPEFLTYFNYEAQQDKSGLPNDRFSAERPEGSISTLTIQRTEQRDSAMYRCASSLGDEQYFGPGTRLTVT.

This chain uses TRBV14 with TRBJ2-1; TRBD1 matches at 8 bases. Germline V gene data show CDR1 as SGHDN and CDR2 as FVKESK. The J segment lost 12 bases and the V segment lost 1 base, leaving 5 bases of the junction unmatched. This CDR3 has 13 residues. The CDR3 spells CASSQGQGALQFF. The DNA for the CDR3 is TGTGCCAGCAGCCAAGGGCAGGGGGCTTTGCAGTTCTTC.

This CDR3 is CASSYSLKNIQYF. The CDR3 DNA is TGTGCCAGCAGTTACTCCCTCAAAAACATTCAGTACTTC. The chain links TRBV6-6 to TRBJ2-4, with no clear D. Germline CDR1 and CDR2: MNHNY and SVGAGI (reference sequence). CDR3 length equals 13 residues. V lost 0 bases to trimming and J lost 3 bases, with 3 bases between them.

This clonotype showed up just a few times. The CDR3, as DNA: TGTGCCAGCAGTTTATCGGATGGCCAGAGGCAAGCTTTCTTT. This encodes CASSLSDGQRQAFF. The chain is built from TRBV12-3 or TRBV12-4 and TRBJ1-1; D not certain. The V end lost 2 bases, the J end lost 9 bases, and 16 bases lay between the germline ends. The CDR3 contains 14 residues.

This rearrangement joins TRBV12-3 or TRBV12-4 to TRBJ2-1, with D uncertain. The CDR3 is made up of 12 amino acids. Deletions cut 6 bases from V and 10 bases from J, with 13 bases between. CDR3 DNA sequence: TGTGCCAGCAGCCTCCCCCCGGAAGAGCAGTTCTTC. This codes for CASSLPPEEQFF.

V gene TRBV7-9 combines with J gene TRBJ2-4; D is perhaps TRBD1 (6 bases). The CDR3 spans 12 residues. With 2 bases removed from V and 12 bases from J, the gap between germline ends came to 11 bases. Germline V gene sequence: CDR1 SEHNR, CDR2 FQNEAQ (reference sequence). CDR3 sequence (DNA): TGTGCCAGCAGCTTAACAGGGTCGGCTCAGTACTTC. This sequence encodes CASSLTGSAQYF.

A few counts support this clonotype. The chain links TRBV6-6 to TRBJ2-5; possibly TRBD2 for D (6 bases). The germline gives CDR1 MNHNY, CDR2 SVGAGI (reference sequence). The CDR3 loop spans 14 amino acids. V dropped 2 bases and J dropped 5 bases, with 12 bases sitting between them. The chain's CDR3 is CASSYQGGVETQYF. CDR3 in DNA: TGTGCCAGCAGTTACCAGGGAGGAGTGGAGACCCAGTACTTC.

The J gene is TRBJ2-3, the V gene TRBV7-3, with D perhaps matching TRBD1 (6 bases). The CDR3 totals 15 residues. CDR1 is SGHTA and CDR2 is FQGTGA in the germline V gene. Trimming removed 4 bases from V and 6 bases from J, with 17 bases in between. Written as DNA, the CDR3 is TGTGCCAGCAGCTCCACCGGGACAAAAAGGGATACGCAGTATTTT. Protein sequence: CASSSTGTKRDTQYF.

The gene calls are TRBV15 and TRBJ1-1; unclear D gene. This CDR3 region has 12 residues. CDR1 and CDR2 (germline): LNHNV, YYDKDF (reference sequence). Trimming cost V 8 bases and J 3 bases, with 10 bases left between them. The CDR3 DNA follows: TGTGCCACCGGAGGAACCTACACTGAAGCTTTCTTT. Translating gives CATGGTYTEAFF.

This clonotype was seen a handful of times. The chain recombines TRBV27 with TRBJ2-3; D is uncertain. Germline CDR1 reads MNHEY; CDR2 reads SMNVEV (reference sequence). The CDR3 runs 14 residues. Trimming removed 2 bases at V and 1 base at J, with 7 bases between. The CDR3 loop reads CASSLVPGTDTQYF. In nucleotides, the CDR3 is TGTGCCAGCAGTTTAGTTCCCGGCACAGATACGCAGTATTTT.

The rearrangement links TRBV10-3 to TRBJ2-1, with 8 bases identical to TRBD1. The trim removed 6 bases at V and 8 bases at J, leaving 6 bases unmatched. The V gene's germline CDR1 is ENHRY and CDR2 SYGVKD. CDR3 length: 13 residues. CDR3 sequence reads: CAIREDRADEQFF. CDR3 DNA: TGTGCCATCAGGGAGGACAGGGCGGATGAGCAGTTCTTC.

The V gene is TRBV7-2, the J gene TRBJ1-2, with 8 positions matching TRBD1. The CDR3 spans 15 residues. The germline CDR1 and CDR2 sequences are SGHTA and FQGNSA. Trimming cost V 4 bases and J 4 bases; bases outside gene matches: 8. CDR3 sequence: CASSSTRDRFYGYTF. In DNA, the CDR3 is TGTGCCAGCAGCTCGACCCGGGACAGGTTCTATGGCTACACCTTC.

V is TRBV7-2 and J is TRBJ2-7; 12 bases align to TRBD2. The CDR3 is 15 amino acids. The germline V gene has CDR1 SGHTA and CDR2 FQGNSA. Trimming took 4 bases from V and 3 from J; bases not matched to a gene: 4. The CDR3 here is CASSSTSGSLYEQYF. The CDR3 bases are TGTGCCAGCAGCTCGACTAGCGGGAGTCTCTACGAGCAGTACTTC.

The DNA of the CDR3 is TGTGCCAGCTCTCTACCAGGAGTTAGCTCCTACAATGAGCAGTTCTTC. Amino acid sequence: CASSLPGVSSYNEQFF. This chain connects TRBV18 to TRBJ2-1; no reliable D call. V was clipped by 6 bases and J by 0 bases, with 15 bases between them. The CDR3 totals 16 residues. Germline CDR1 reads KGHSH; CDR2 reads LQKENI.